This is a list of T cell receptor beta chains from one sample in a study of CD8+ T cells in alopecia areata. Generated by immunoSEQ multiplex PCR, the TCRdb table keeps only in-frame clones and is missing some. The top ten hold 1% to 1.5% of the sample, which has more than 75,000 clones, around 38% seen once. The sample was CD4+ T cells sorted from blood. The origin of the receptors is a human donor with alopecia areata. The CDR3 runs from the conserved cysteine through the conserved F or W. The D gene is left open where the match is weak. Clone size appears in some rows only: once, few, many, or a class for an expanded clone.

TGCAGTGCTAGCGCAGGGCATGGCTACACCTTC	CSASAGHGYTF	TRBJ1-2	-	TRBV20-1	-
TGTGCCAGCAGCTTCGTGCAGGGGGCGAGGGAGACCCAGTACTTC	CASSFVQGARETQYF	TRBJ2-5	-	TRBV7-2	TRBD1
TGTGCCAGCAGCCCTTGGACTAGCGGGGGGGCTGGCGAGCAGTACTTC	CASSPWTSGGAGEQYF	TRBJ2-7	many	TRBV7-8	TRBD2
TGTGCCTGGGACCGTAGCGGATACAATGAGCAGTTCTTC	CAWDRSGYNEQFF	TRBJ2-1	-	TRBV30	-
TGTGCCAGCAGCCCTTCCCGGGGCTCCACGCAGTTCTTC	CASSPSRGSTQFF	TRBJ2-1	-	TRBV28	-
TGCGCCAGCAGTCAAGATACCCTGAACACTGAAGCTTTCTTT	CASSQDTLNTEAFF	TRBJ1-1	few	TRBV23-1	-
TGTGCCAGCAGTTTAAGGACAGGAAGCTCCTACGAGCAGTACTTC	CASSLRTGSSYEQYF	TRBJ2-7	few	TRBV28	TRBD1
TGTGCCTGGAGTCGTAGAGGGGGCAACGAAAAACTGTTTTTT	CAWSRRGGNEKLFF	TRBJ1-4	-	TRBV30	TRBD1
TGTGCCAGCAGCTTGGACGTTAGCACAGATACGCAGTATTTT	CASSLDVSTDTQYF	TRBJ2-3	few	TRBV7-2	-
TGTGCCAGCAGCCAAGATATCGGTGATTGGGGTAGTGGTGAGCAGTTCTTC	CASSQDIGDWGSGEQFF	TRBJ2-1	-	TRBV4-2	-
TGCAGCGTGGACGTGACAGGGGCTTGGTCTGAAGCTTTCTTT	CSVDVTGAWSEAFF	TRBJ1-1	few	TRBV29-1	TRBD1
TGCAGCGTTGATCGGGCCGCTCCCACAGATACGCAGTATTTT	CSVDRAAPTDTQYF	TRBJ2-3	few	TRBV29-1	-
TGCAGTGCGGGGGGGACTGAAGCTTTCTTT	CSAGGTEAFF	TRBJ1-1	-	TRBV20-1	-
TGTGCCAGCAGCCGTTACAAGACAGGGGATCAGCCCCAGCATTTT	CASSRYKTGDQPQHF	TRBJ1-5	-	TRBV27	TRBD1